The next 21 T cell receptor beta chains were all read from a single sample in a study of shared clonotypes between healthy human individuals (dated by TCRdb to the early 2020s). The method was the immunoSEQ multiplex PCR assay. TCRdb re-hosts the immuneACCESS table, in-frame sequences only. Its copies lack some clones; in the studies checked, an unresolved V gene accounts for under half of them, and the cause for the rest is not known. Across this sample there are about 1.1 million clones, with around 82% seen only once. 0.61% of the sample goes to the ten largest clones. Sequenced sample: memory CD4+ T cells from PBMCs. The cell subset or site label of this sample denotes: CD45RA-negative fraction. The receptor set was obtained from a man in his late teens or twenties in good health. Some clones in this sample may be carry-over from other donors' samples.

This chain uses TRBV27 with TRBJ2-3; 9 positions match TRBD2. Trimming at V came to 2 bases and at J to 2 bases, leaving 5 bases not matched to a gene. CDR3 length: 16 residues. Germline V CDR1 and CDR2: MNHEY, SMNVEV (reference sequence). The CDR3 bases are TGTGCCAGCAGTTTACTAGCGGGGACGAACACAGATACGCAGTATTTT. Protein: CASSLLAGTNTDTQYF.

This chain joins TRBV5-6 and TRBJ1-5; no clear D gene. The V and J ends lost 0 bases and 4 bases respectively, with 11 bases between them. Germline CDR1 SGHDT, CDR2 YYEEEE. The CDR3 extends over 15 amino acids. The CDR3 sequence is CASSLGPNDNQPQHF. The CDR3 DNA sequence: TGTGCCAGCAGCTTGGGCCCCAACGATAATCAGCCCCAGCATTTT.

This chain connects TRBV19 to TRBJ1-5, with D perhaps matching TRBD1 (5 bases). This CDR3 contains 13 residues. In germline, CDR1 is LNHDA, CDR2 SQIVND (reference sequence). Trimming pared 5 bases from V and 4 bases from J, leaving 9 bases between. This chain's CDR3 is CASSFTGNQPQHF. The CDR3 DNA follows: TGTGCCAGTAGTTTCACAGGTAATCAGCCCCAGCATTTT.

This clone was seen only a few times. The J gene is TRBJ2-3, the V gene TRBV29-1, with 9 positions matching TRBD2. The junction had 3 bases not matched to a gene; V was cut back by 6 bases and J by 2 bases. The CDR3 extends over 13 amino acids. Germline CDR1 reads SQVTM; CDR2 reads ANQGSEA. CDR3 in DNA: TGCAGCGTAAGACTAGCGGTCACAGATACGCAGTATTTT. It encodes CSVRLAVTDTQYF.

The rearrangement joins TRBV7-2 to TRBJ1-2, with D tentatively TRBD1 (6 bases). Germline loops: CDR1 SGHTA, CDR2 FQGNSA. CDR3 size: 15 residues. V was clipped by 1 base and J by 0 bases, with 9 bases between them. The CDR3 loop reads CASSLDRVANYGYTF. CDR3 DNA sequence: TGTGCCAGCAGCTTAGACAGGGTTGCTAACTATGGCTACACCTTC.

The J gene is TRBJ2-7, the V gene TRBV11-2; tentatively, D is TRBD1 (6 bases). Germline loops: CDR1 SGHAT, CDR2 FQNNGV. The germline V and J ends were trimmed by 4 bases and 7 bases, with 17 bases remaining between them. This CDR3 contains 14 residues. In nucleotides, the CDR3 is TGTGCCAGCAGCTCTTCCAGGGGTTCGGGGGAGCAGTACTTC. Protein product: CASSSSRGSGEQYF.

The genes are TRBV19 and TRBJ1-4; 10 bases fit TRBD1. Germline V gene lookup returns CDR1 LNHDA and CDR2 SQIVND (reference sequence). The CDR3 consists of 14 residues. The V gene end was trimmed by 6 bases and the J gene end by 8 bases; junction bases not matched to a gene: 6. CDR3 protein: CASSQPGQGEKLFF. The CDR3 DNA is TGTGCCAGTAGCCAACCGGGACAGGGGGAAAAACTGTTTTTT.

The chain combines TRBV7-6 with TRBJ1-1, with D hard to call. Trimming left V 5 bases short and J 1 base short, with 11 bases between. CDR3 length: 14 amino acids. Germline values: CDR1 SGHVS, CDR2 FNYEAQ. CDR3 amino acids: CASSPRSQNTEAFF. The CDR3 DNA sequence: TGTGCCAGCAGCCCAAGAAGCCAGAACACTGAAGCTTTCTTT.

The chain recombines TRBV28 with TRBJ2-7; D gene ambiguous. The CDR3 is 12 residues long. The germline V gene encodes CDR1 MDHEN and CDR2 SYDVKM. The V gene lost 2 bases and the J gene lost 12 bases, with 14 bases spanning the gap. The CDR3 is CASSLGSRTPYF. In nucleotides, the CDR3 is TGTGCCAGCAGTTTAGGAAGCCGAACCCCGTACTTC.

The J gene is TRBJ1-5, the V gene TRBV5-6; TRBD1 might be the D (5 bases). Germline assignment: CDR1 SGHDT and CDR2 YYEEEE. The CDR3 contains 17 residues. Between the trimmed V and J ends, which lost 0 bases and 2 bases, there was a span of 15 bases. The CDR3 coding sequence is TGTGCCAGCAGCTTGGGGGGCTCCAGGAGGGGCAATCAGCCCCAGCATTTT. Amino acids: CASSLGGSRRGNQPQHF.

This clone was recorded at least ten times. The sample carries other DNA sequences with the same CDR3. CDR3 nucleotides: TGTGCCAGCTCGGGTGGGCAGGGTGCCTACGAGCAGTACTTC. Protein sequence: CASSGGQGAYEQYF. The rearrangement links TRBV28 to TRBJ2-7; maybe TRBD1 (5 bases). CDR3 length: 14 amino acids. From germline, CDR1 is MDHEN and CDR2 SYDVKM. Trimming pared 8 bases from V and 2 bases from J, leaving 16 bases between.

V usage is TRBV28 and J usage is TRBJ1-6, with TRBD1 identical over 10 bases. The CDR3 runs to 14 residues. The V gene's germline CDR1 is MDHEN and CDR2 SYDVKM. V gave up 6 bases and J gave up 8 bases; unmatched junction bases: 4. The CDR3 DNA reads TGTGCCAGCAGCTCCGGGACAGGGGATTCACCCCTCCACTTT. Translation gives CASSSGTGDSPLHF.

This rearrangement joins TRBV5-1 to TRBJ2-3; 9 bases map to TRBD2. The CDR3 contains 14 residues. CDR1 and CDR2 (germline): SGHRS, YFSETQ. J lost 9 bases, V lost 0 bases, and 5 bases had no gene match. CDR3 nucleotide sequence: TGCGCCAGCAGCTTGGTGGCTAGCGGGGAAACGCAGTATTTT. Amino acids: CASSLVASGETQYF.

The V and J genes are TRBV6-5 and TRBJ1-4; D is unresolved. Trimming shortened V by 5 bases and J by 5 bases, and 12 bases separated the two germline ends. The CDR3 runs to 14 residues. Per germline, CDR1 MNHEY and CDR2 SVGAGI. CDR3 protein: CASSPLGGNEKLFF. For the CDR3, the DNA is TGTGCCAGCAGTCCTCTGGGCGGAAATGAAAAACTGTTTTTT.

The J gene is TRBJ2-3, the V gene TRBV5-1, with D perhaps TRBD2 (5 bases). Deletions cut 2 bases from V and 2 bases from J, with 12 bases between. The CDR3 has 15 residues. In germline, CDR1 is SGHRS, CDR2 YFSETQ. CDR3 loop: CASSFGDYPTDTQYF. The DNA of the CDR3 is TGCGCCAGCAGCTTCGGTGACTACCCCACAGATACGCAGTATTTT.

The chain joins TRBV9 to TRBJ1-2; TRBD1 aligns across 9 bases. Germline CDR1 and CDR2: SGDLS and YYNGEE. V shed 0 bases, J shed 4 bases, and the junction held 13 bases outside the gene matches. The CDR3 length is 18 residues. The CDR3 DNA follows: TGTGCCAGCAGCGTAGCCGGGACAGGGTTAGGAATATCCTATGGCTACACCTTC. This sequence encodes CASSVAGTGLGISYGYTF.

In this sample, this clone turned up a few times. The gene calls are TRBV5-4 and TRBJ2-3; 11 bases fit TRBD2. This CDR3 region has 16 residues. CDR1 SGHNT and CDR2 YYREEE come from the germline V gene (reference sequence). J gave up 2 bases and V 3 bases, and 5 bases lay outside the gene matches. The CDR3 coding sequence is TGTGCCAGCAGCTCCGGGACTAGCGGATACACAGATACGCAGTATTTT. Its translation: CASSSGTSGYTDTQYF. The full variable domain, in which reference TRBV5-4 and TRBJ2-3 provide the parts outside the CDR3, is ETGVTQSPTHLIKTRGQQVTLRCSSQSGHNTVSWYQQALGQGPQFIFQYYREEENGRGNFPPRFSGLQFPNYSSELNVNALELDDSALYLCASSSGTSGYTDTQYFGPGTRLTVL.

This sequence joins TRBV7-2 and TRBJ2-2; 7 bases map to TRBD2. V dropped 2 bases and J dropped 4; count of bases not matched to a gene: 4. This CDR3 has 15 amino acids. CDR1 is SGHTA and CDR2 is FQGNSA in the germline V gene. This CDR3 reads CASSLRPSGTGELFF. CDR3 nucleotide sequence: TGTGCCAGCAGCTTAAGGCCTAGCGGCACCGGGGAGCTGTTTTTT.

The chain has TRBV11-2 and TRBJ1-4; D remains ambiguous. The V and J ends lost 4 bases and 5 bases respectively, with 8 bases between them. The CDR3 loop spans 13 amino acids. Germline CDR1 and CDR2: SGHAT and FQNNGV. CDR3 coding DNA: TGTGCCAGCAGCTCCGGGGAGAATGAAAAACTGTTTTTT. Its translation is CASSSGENEKLFF.

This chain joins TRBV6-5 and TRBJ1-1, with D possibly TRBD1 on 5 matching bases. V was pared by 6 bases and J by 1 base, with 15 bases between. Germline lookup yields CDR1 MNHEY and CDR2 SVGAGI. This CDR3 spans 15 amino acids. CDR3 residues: CASSLKPGPNTEAFF. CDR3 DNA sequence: TGTGCCAGCAGCCTGAAACCGGGGCCGAACACTGAAGCTTTCTTT.

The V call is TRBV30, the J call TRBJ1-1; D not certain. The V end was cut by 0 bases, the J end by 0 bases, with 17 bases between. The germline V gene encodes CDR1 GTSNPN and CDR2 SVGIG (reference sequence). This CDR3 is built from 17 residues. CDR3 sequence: CAWSVWLGNYMNTEAFF. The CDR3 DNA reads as TGTGCCTGGAGTGTTTGGTTGGGGAACTATATGAACACTGAAGCTTTCTTT.